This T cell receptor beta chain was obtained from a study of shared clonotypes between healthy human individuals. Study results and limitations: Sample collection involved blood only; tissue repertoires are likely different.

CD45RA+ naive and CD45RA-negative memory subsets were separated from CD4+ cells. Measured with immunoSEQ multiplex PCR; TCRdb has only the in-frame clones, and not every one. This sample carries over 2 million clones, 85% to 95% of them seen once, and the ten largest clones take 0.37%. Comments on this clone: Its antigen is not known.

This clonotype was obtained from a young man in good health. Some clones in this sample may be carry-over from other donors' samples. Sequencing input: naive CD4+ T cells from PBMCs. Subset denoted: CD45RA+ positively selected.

The CDR3 loop reads CASSVTRDTQYF. In DNA, the CDR3 is TGTGCCAGCAGCGTCACTAGGGATACGCAGTATTTT. J is TRBJ2-3 and V is TRBV7-9, with D perhaps matching TRBD2 (5 bases). Trimming shortened V by 5 bases and J by 6 bases, and 9 bases separated the two germline ends. Germline lookup yields CDR1 SEHNR and CDR2 FQNEAQ (reference sequence). CDR3 length equals 12 residues.